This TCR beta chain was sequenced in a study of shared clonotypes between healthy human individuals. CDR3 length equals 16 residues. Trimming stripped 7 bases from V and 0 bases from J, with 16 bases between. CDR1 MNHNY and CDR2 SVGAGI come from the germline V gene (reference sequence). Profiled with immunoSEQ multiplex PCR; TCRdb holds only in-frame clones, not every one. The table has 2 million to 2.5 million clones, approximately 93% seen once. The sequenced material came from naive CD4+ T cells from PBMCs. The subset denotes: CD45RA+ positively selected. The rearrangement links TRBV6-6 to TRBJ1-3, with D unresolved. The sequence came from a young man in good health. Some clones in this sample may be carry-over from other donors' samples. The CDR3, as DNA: TGTGCCAGCACGCTATTCAGGTCCTCCTCTGGAAACACCATATATTTT. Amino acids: CASTLFRSSSGNTIYF.